This entry describes one T cell receptor (beta chain). Its antigen is currently not known. The record has no base qualities; no much larger clone is one base away. The treatment or condition label, read with the paper, signifies: allogeneic hematopoietic cell transplantation with graft depleted of TCRalphabeta T cells and CD19 B cells. The transplant recipients were children given TCRalphabeta/CD19-depleted allogeneic hematopoietic cell grafts. The CDR3, cysteine through phenylalanine, is 16 amino acids long. CDR3 DNA only is kept here, 48 bases in frame from base 1. Trimming at the junction amounts to 1 base on V and 6 bases on J, and the germline ends lie 17 bases apart. The germline V gene sets CDR1 to LGHNA and CDR2 to YSLEER. The record originates from a study of T-cell reconstitution after alpha-beta-depleted transplantation in children (dated by TCRdb to 2016 to 2017). Looking at the study overall: Using TCR repertoire profiling, the study followed T-cell immune reconstitution in a quantitative way in children after TCRalphabeta/CD19-depleted allogeneic hematopoietic cell transplantation. The investigation overall reported the following: The apparently early alphabetaT-cell count recovery about two months after transplant was reportedly dependent on only several hundred rapidly expanded clones derived from non-depleted graft cells. Over subsequent months, a decline in hyperexpanded clone frequencies was noted, and after one year, T-cell counts and TCRbeta diversity were mostly ascribed to newly produced T cells. In some patients, the high TCRbeta diversity seen at day 60 was put down to recipient T cells and intrathymic progenitors that had survived conditioning.

The library was obtained by PCR. The sequencer listed for this sample is Illumina HiSeq 2500. TCR library preparation used molecular barcoding, with unique molecular identifiers applied to normalize quantification of the TCRbeta repertoire. The public reads were quality trimmed at Q25 with fastp and then assembled into clones with MiXCR by TCRdb, keeping productive beta chains. A single entry per CDR3 protein holds the most common genes and DNA from its merged rows. This sample is represented by about a million distinct CDR3 sequences; roughly 29% of them were singletons. Around 30% of the sample belongs to the ten largest clones.

The receptor comes from a boy under two years old who had a stem cell transplant for SCID, so the T cells may come from the graft donor. Rearrangement joined TRBV4-3 to TRBJ2-3; tentative D gene TRBD2, with 5 bases matching. Sample: PBMCs, mostly from graft donor cells, taken 360 days after TCRalphabeta/CD19-depleted stem cell transplant. The CDR3 in this case is CASSQGVSRVYDTQYF. The DNA sequence reads TGCGCCAGCAGCCAAGGGGTTTCGCGGGTTTACGATACGCAGTATTTT.